This entry lists 30 T cell receptor beta chains sequenced from one sample in a study of tumor and adjacent non-tumor tissue in lung cancer. This sample's RNA came from whole unsorted tissue. The library came from three nested PCR rounds adapted from ARM-PCR protocols. TCRdb reprocessed the multiplex PCR reads via MiXCR and lists one record per CDR3 protein. Of around 66,000 distinct CDR3 sequences detected, around three quarters appear once; the ten largest clones hold 28%. The material sequenced was lung tumor tissue. The receptors here all came from a man aged 60 to 75 with non-small cell lung cancer.

In regard to this clonotype: At one boundary the junction diverges from the germline segment, which might be a read error. The rearrangement joins TRBV14 to TRBJ1-5; D call uncertain. The CDR3 length is 13 residues. The V gene's germline CDR1 is SGHDN and CDR2 FVKESK. The CDR3 DNA sequence: TGTGCCAGCAACCAAGGTTCGAATCGGCCCCAGCATTTT. This codes for CASNQGSNRPQHF.

This clonotype was observed many times. This chain joins TRBV6-5 and TRBJ2-2; tentatively, D is TRBD2 (6 bases). Between the trimmed V and J ends, which lost 2 bases and 6 bases, there was a span of 13 bases. Germline V lookup: CDR1 MNHEY, CDR2 SVGAGI. This CDR3 is 15 amino acids long. In nucleotides, the CDR3 is TGTGCCAGCAGTTACACGGGAGCGAGGGCCGGGGAGCTGTTTTTT. It is translated as CASSYTGARAGELFF.

A remark on this clonotype: A much larger clone lies a single base off, so this may be a read error. The chain carries TRBV7-8 and TRBJ1-1; no definite D call. CDR1 is SGHVS and CDR2 is FQNEAQ in the germline V gene. This CDR3 spans 12 amino acids. CDR3 loop: CASSPGVWEVFF. CDR3 DNA sequence: TGTGCCAGCAGCCCCGGGGTTTGGGAAGTTTTCTTT.

For this clonotype: Germline and junction disagree at one end, which may indicate a read error. This chain joins TRBV12-3 or TRBV12-4 and TRBJ2-1, with TRBD2 matching over 7 bases. The CDR3 contains 15 residues. As DNA, the CDR3 is TGTGCCAACAGTTTCCCCCAGCGGGACCACATTGAGCAGTTCTTC. It encodes CANSFPQRDHIEQFF.

The chain links TRBV6-1 to TRBJ1-3, with D unresolved. The CDR3 contains 15 residues. Trimming removed 7 bases from V and 12 bases from J, with 25 bases in between. Germline-derived CDR1 and CDR2 are MNHNS and SASEGT. The DNA of the CDR3 is TGTGCCAGCAACCCGACGGTGAGCTCTGGAAAAAACATATATTTT. Amino acids: CASNPTVSSGKNIYF.

The CDR3: CSANSLTGGGYEQYF. In DNA form, the CDR3 reads TGCAGTGCTAACTCTCTAACGGGAGGGGGTTACGAGCAGTACTTC. V and J are TRBV20-1 and TRBJ2-7; TRBD2 aligns across 8 bases. The CDR3 extends over 15 amino acids. Germline trimming cut 4 bases from V and 4 bases from J; bases unmatched to any gene: 12. Per germline, CDR1 DFQATT and CDR2 SNEGSKA (reference sequence).

On this clonotype itself: The conserved final phenylalanine or tryptophan is absent from the CDR3, which likely points to a read error. The DNA is left out, because the CDR3 cannot be placed on it with certainty; the CDR3 is given as TCRdb lists it. This CDR3 is CASSLVRSGANVMTL. This chain links TRBV5-4 with TRBJ2-6. Germline CDR1 reads SGHNT; CDR2 reads YYREEE (reference sequence). Both ends counted, the CDR3 spans 15 residues.

Points on this clonotype: A read error may produce the germline difference seen at one junction end. The chain uses TRBV2 and TRBJ1-5; D is unclear. Germline V gene lookup returns CDR1 SNHLY and CDR2 FYNNEI. The CDR3 sequence is 14 residues long. The CDR3 coding sequence is TGTGCCTGCAGTGAGGAGGAAAGGAATCAGCCCCAGCATTTT. The encoded protein is CACSEEERNQPQHF.

On this clonotype itself: One end of the junction fails to match germline, which may point to a read error. V usage is TRBV20-1 and J usage is TRBJ1-4; a possible D gene is TRBD1 (6 bases). From germline, CDR1 is DFQATT and CDR2 SNEGSKA (reference sequence). The CDR3 length is 12 residues. The CDR3: CNARQEAEKLFF. CDR3 nucleotides: TGCAATGCTAGACAGGAGGCTGAAAAACTGTTTTTT.

A remark on this clonotype: One end of the junction is discordant with germline, which a read error may explain. The chain links TRBV20-1 to TRBJ2-7, with D unresolved. Per the germline V gene, CDR1 is DFQATT and CDR2 is SNEGSKA (reference sequence). This CDR3 comprises 11 residues. The CDR3 sequence is CSVGQFYEEYF. In DNA, the CDR3 is TGCAGTGTAGGGCAATTCTACGAGGAGTACTTC.

A remark on this clonotype: The junction and the germline gene differ at one end; a read error may be behind it. The genes are TRBV12-3 or TRBV12-4 and TRBJ2-1; 7 bases match TRBD2. The CDR3 runs to 15 residues. The CDR3 DNA reads TGTGCCAGCAGTTTCCGTCAGCGGGACCACTATGAGCAGTCCTTC. Its translation: CASSFRQRDHYEQSF.

Notes on this clonotype: One end of the junction fails to match germline, which may point to a read error. The J gene is TRBJ1-2, the V gene TRBV20-1; D possibly corresponds to TRBD1 (5 bases). Germline CDR1 DFQATT, CDR2 SNEGSKA (reference sequence). The CDR3 consists of 11 residues. CDR3 sequence: CTARIGRGYTF. In nucleotides, the CDR3 is TGCACTGCTAGAATCGGTCGGGGCTACACGTTC.

J is TRBJ2-1 and V is TRBV28, with 11 bases fitting TRBD2. The CDR3 extends over 14 amino acids. V was pared by 7 bases and J by 7 bases, with 6 bases of the junction left unmatched. The V gene's germline CDR1 is MDHEN and CDR2 SYDVKM. CDR3 region: CASKTSGNLNEQFF. The CDR3 bases are TGTGCCAGCAAGACTAGCGGGAACTTGAATGAGCAGTTCTTC.

By share, this clonotype counts as large. This chain joins TRBV11-1 and TRBJ2-5; 10 positions match TRBD2. The CDR3 runs to 14 residues. V shed 0 bases, J shed 5 bases, and the junction held 0 bases outside the gene matches. Germline V CDR1 and CDR2: SGHAT, FQDESV (reference sequence). CDR3 sequence (DNA): TGTGCCAGCAGCTTAGCGGGACTAGCGGAGACCCAGTACTTC. Its translation is CASSLAGLAETQYF.

Remarks on this clonotype: The junction departs from germline at one end; a sequencing error may be responsible. The chain is built from TRBV6-5 and TRBJ1-1; D is possibly TRBD1 (6 bases). This CDR3 is built from 13 residues. Germline V gene lookup returns CDR1 MNHEY and CDR2 SVGAGI. The CDR3 DNA reads TGTGCCAGCGGTTACTCTAGGGACATTGAAGCTTTCTTT. The encoded protein is CASGYSRDIEAFF.

This clonotype has a count of ten or more. The chain joins TRBV5-4 to TRBJ2-7, with 12 nucleotides matching TRBD1. The CDR3 is made up of 15 amino acids. Trimming took 2 bases from V and 6 from J; bases not matched to a gene: 6. Germline V CDR1 and CDR2: SGHNT, YYREEE (reference sequence). The chain's CDR3 is CASSFFWDRGREQYF. The CDR3 nucleotides read TGTGCCAGCAGCTTTTTTTGGGACAGGGGGCGCGAGCAGTACTTC.

The rearrangement uses TRBV28 and TRBJ2-1; 11 nucleotides line up with TRBD2. In germline, CDR1 is MDHEN, CDR2 SYDVKM. This CDR3 spans 13 amino acids. The ends lost 4 bases at V and 9 bases at J; junction bases unmatched: 2. This CDR3 reads CASSWGTSGEQFF. CDR3 sequence (DNA): TGTGCCAGCAGTTGGGGGACTAGCGGTGAGCAGTTCTTC.

On this clonotype itself: One end of the junction varies from germline; a read error may be responsible. The V and J genes are TRBV20-1 and TRBJ2-7; D is possibly TRBD2 (6 bases). In germline, CDR1 is DFQATT, CDR2 SNEGSKA (reference sequence). The CDR3 has 15 residues. CDR3 in DNA: TGCAGTGTTCACTTCCGGAGACTAGTGACTTACGATCAGTACTTC. It yields the protein CSVHFRRLVTYDQYF.

This clonotype is deemed medium-sized (0.01 to 0.1%). The chain is built from TRBV24-1 and TRBJ2-6; D is unclear. CDR1 is KGHDR and CDR2 is SFDVKD in the germline V gene. This CDR3 is 16 amino acids long. The V gene lost 9 bases and the J gene lost 1 base, with 15 bases spanning the gap. The CDR3 region has the DNA TGTGCCACCGGGCCGAACAAGGAGTCTGGGGCCAACGTCCTGACTTTC. As protein: CATGPNKESGANVLTF.

Turning to this clonotype: One end of the junction does not line up with germline, which may come from a read error. The chain joins TRBV6-5 to TRBJ2-1; 10 positions match TRBD2. There are 14 residues in the CDR3. Germline lookup yields CDR1 MNHEY and CDR2 SVGAGI. Here the CDR3 DNA reads TGTGCCATCAGTTACGGGACTAGCGTGAGAGGAGAGTTCTTC. This translates into CAISYGTSVRGEFF.

As concerns this clonotype: Its ends do not fully match the called genes, so a read error is possible. The chain has TRBV20-1 and TRBJ1-1; D not resolved. CDR3 length: 10 residues. CDR1 and CDR2 from the germline V gene are DFQATT and SNEGSKA (reference sequence). For the CDR3, the DNA is TGCAGTGATAGGAGGTCTGAGGCTTTCTTT. Its protein product is CSDRRSEAFF.

This clonotype was seen more than once but under ten times. One base away lies a much larger clone, so this may be a sequencing read error. The chain is built from TRBV5-5 and TRBJ2-5; 8 bases agree with TRBD1. The CDR3 runs to 17 residues. Per germline, CDR1 SGHKS and CDR2 YYEKEE (reference sequence). The CDR3 loop is CVSNRNLGQGAFETQYF. CDR3 bases: TGTGTCAGCAACCGCAACTTGGGGCAGGGGGCATTCGAGACCCAGTACTTC.

Note on this clonotype: At one end, the junction sequence differs from germline, possibly due to a read error. This chain links TRBV20-1 with TRBJ2-2; 11 bases fit TRBD2. CDR3 length equals 16 residues. Looked up from germline, CDR1 is DFQATT and CDR2 is SNEGSKA (reference sequence). The CDR3 DNA reads TGCAATGCTACTTTAGCGGGAGGGTCGGAGACTGGGGAGCTGTTTTTT. Protein sequence: CNATLAGGSETGELFF.

This clonotype turned up a few times. The V and J genes are TRBV28 and TRBJ2-1, with D possibly being TRBD2 (6 bases). V lost 6 bases to trimming and J lost 0 bases, with 15 bases between them. Germline loops: CDR1 MDHEN, CDR2 SYDVKM. This CDR3 has 16 residues. The DNA for the CDR3 is TGTGCCAGCAGCGAAGACAGAGCGGGCTCCTACAATGAGCAGTTCTTC. It specifies CASSEDRAGSYNEQFF.

In the case of this clonotype: In this CDR3 the conserved last residue, phenylalanine or tryptophan, is missing, so a read error is likely. This sequence joins TRBV20-1 and TRBJ2-2, with 12 bases identical to TRBD2. V dropped 4 bases and J dropped 9; count of bases not matched to a gene: 12. The CDR3 is made up of 16 amino acids. Germline V gives CDR1 DFQATT, CDR2 SNEGSKA (reference sequence). The CDR3, as DNA: TGCAGTGCTACTCTAGCGGGAGGGCCGGAGACCAGGGAGCTGTTTATT. It translates to CSATLAGGPETRELFI.

Concerning this clonotype itself: The germline gene is not matched at one end of the junction; a read error may be the cause. The V and J genes are TRBV29-1 and TRBJ1-1; TRBD1 aligns across 9 bases. The CDR3 consists of 14 residues. Germline assignment: CDR1 SQVTM and CDR2 ANQGSEA. CDR3 sequence: CSLKDRGAATETFF. Here the CDR3 DNA reads TGCAGCCTAAAGGACAGGGGAGCGGCCACTGAAACTTTCTTT. The entire variable domain, with the rest obtained from reference TRBV29-1 and TRBJ1-1, is as follows: SAVISQKPSRDICQRGTSLTIQCQVDSQVTMMFWYRQQPGQSLTLIATANQGSEATYESGFVIDKFPISRPNLTFSTLTVSNMSPEDSSIYLCSLKDRGAATETFFGQGTRLTVV.

This clonotype rates as medium-sized. The chain is built from TRBV6-6 and TRBJ2-5; a weak D match, TRBD1 (6 bases). Per the germline V gene, CDR1 is MNHNY and CDR2 is SVGAGI (reference sequence). The CDR3 contains 15 residues. Deletions cut 4 bases from V and 2 bases from J, with 14 bases between. The CDR3 reads CASSFAKGDQETQYF. The CDR3 DNA sequence: TGTGCCAGCAGTTTCGCAAAGGGGGATCAAGAGACCCAGTACTTC.

Comments on this clonotype: The junction departs from the called germline gene at one end, perhaps through a read error. The chain combines TRBV6-2 or TRBV6-3 with TRBJ2-1, with 11 bases that match TRBD2. Germline lookup yields CDR1 MNHEY and CDR2 SVGEGT. This CDR3 contains 17 residues. CDR3 in DNA: TGTGCCAGCAGCTACCCACAACTAGCGGGAGTCAGGGATGAGCACTTCTTC. As protein: CASSYPQLAGVRDEHFF.

On this clonotype itself: At one boundary the junction diverges from the germline segment, which might be a read error. The J gene is TRBJ2-3, the V gene TRBV10-3; D gene unclear. Germline CDR1 reads ENHRY; CDR2 reads SYGVKD. The CDR3 runs to 15 residues. CDR3 sequence: CPISEWSIGTDTQYF. Here the CDR3 DNA reads TGTCCCATCAGTGAGTGGAGTATCGGCACAGATACGCAGTATTTT.

This clonotype was observed many times. V usage is TRBV6-2 or TRBV6-3 and J usage is TRBJ2-3, with no clear D. This CDR3 is 14 amino acids long. The V gene's germline CDR1 is MNHEY and CDR2 SVGEGT. V was trimmed by 1 base and J by 1 base, leaving 6 bases between them. The CDR3 region is CASSYWPRTDTQYF. CDR3 coding DNA: TGTGCCAGCAGTTACTGGCCCCGCACAGATACGCAGTATTTT.